The following is a TCR beta chain sequence with its context. TCRdb ran MiXCR on the RT-PCR reads and lists one entry per CDR3 protein. The sample has 650,000 to 800,000 distinct CDR3 sequences, 13% to 15% seen once. The CDR3 extends over 16 amino acids. The V gene end was trimmed by 0 bases and the J gene end by 7 bases; junction bases not matched to a gene: 6. The germline V gene has CDR1 LGHDT and CDR2 YNNKEL (reference sequence). The chain recombines TRBV3-1 with TRBJ2-1; the match to TRBD1 covers 10 bases. The sequenced sample consisted of memory CD4+ T cells from blood. This clonotype originated in a female donor in good health, serving as a healthy control. The CDR3 protein is CASSQERTGGINEQFF. CDR3 sequence (DNA): TGTGCCAGCAGCCAAGAAAGGACAGGGGGGATTAATGAGCAGTTCTTC.